Listed below are T cell receptor beta chains from one sample, sequenced in a study of T cell repertoires in cytomegalovirus infection. The antigens of these receptors remain unknown. One entry per CDR3 protein, called by TCRdb with MiXCR from the reads. The sample lists about 900,000 distinct CDR3 sequences, approximately 31% occurring once. The sequences come from cultured CD8+ T cells from PBMCs, collected from culture after CMV antigen stimulation. These receptors were obtained from a human donor in good health (CMV status not recorded). Some clones in this sample may be carry-over from other donors' samples. The CDR3 runs from the conserved cysteine through the conserved F or W. D genes are given only for firm matches. Expanded clones get a size class; other rows say once, few or many, or leave the size out.

V gene: TRBV7-8
clone size: many
D gene: -
J gene: TRBJ1-5
CDR3 protein: CASSLGGAEGQPQHF
CDR3 DNA: TGTGCCAGCAGCTTAGGGGGGGCGGAGGGTCAGCCCCAGCATTTT

V gene: TRBV7-9
clone size: -
D gene: -
J gene: TRBJ2-1
CDR3 protein: CASSRGAREQFF
CDR3 DNA: TGTGCCAGCAGCCGAGGGGCCCGGGAGCAGTTCTTC

V gene: TRBV7-9
clone size: -
D gene: -
J gene: TRBJ2-1
CDR3 protein: CASSSPSRDINNEQFF
CDR3 DNA: TGTGCCAGCAGCTCTCCCAGCCGGGACATAAACAATGAGCAGTTCTTC

V gene: TRBV18
clone size: many
D gene: -
J gene: TRBJ1-1
CDR3 protein: CASSPQQRNTEAFF
CDR3 DNA: TGTGCCAGCTCACCACAGCAAAGGAACACTGAAGCTTTCTTT

V gene: TRBV20-1
clone size: -
D gene: -
J gene: TRBJ1-1
CDR3 protein: CSARDFDRPNTEAFF
CDR3 DNA: TGCAGTGCTAGAGATTTTGACAGACCTAACACTGAAGCTTTCTTT

V gene: TRBV6-4
clone size: -
D gene: -
J gene: TRBJ2-1
CDR3 protein: CASSDLRGAEQFF
CDR3 DNA: TGTGCCAGCAGTGATCTCAGGGGAGCTGAGCAGTTCTTC

V gene: TRBV10-1
clone size: -
D gene: -
J gene: TRBJ1-2
CDR3 protein: CASSGFRDINYGYTF
CDR3 DNA: TGCGCCAGCAGTGGATTCCGGGACATCAACTATGGCTACACCTTC

V gene: TRBV28
clone size: -
D gene: -
J gene: TRBJ2-5
CDR3 protein: CASSLLREEGETQYF
CDR3 DNA: TGTGCCAGCAGTTTGCTCAGGGAGGAGGGAGAGACCCAGTACTTC

V gene: TRBV12-3/TRBV12-4
clone size: few
D gene: -
J gene: TRBJ1-2
CDR3 protein: CASRLSGVNYGYTF
CDR3 DNA: TGTGCCAGCAGGCTCTCCGGGGTAAACTATGGCTACACCTTC

V gene: TRBV24-1
clone size: few
D gene: -
J gene: TRBJ2-5
CDR3 protein: CATSGSTYQETQYF
CDR3 DNA: TGTGCCACCAGCGGGAGCACGTACCAAGAGACCCAGTACTTC

V gene: TRBV27
clone size: few
D gene: -
J gene: TRBJ1-5
CDR3 protein: CASTSGGQPQHF
CDR3 DNA: TGTGCCAGCACCTCGGGTGGACAGCCCCAGCATTTT

V gene: TRBV27
clone size: few
D gene: TRBD2
J gene: TRBJ2-5
CDR3 protein: CASRRSGGSQETQYF
CDR3 DNA: TGTGCCAGCAGGCGTAGCGGGGGTTCTCAAGAGACCCAGTACTTC

V gene: TRBV5-8
clone size: once
D gene: TRBD1
J gene: TRBJ1-1
CDR3 protein: CASSPGQPRLNTEAFF
CDR3 DNA: TGTGCCAGCAGCCCGGGACAGCCCAGATTGAACACTGAAGCTTTCTTT

V gene: TRBV6-1
clone size: many
D gene: -
J gene: TRBJ1-5
CDR3 protein: CASSPRGGSNQPQHF
CDR3 DNA: TGTGCCAGCAGCCCGAGGGGGGGAAGCAATCAGCCCCAGCATTTT

V gene: TRBV7-2
clone size: few
D gene: -
J gene: TRBJ2-1
CDR3 protein: CASTGWEGARDEQFF
CDR3 DNA: TGTGCCAGCACTGGATGGGAGGGGGCGAGAGATGAGCAGTTCTTC

V gene: TRBV6-5
clone size: few
D gene: -
J gene: TRBJ1-1
CDR3 protein: CASSYSRMNTEAFF
CDR3 DNA: TGTGCCAGCAGTTACAGCCGGATGAACACTGAAGCTTTCTTT

V gene: TRBV9
clone size: few
D gene: TRBD1
J gene: TRBJ1-2
CDR3 protein: CASSAHRGTNYGYTF
CDR3 DNA: TGTGCCAGCAGCGCCCACAGGGGAACCAACTATGGCTACACCTTC

V gene: TRBV5-1
clone size: -
D gene: TRBD1
J gene: TRBJ1-4
CDR3 protein: CASSTGLSGQKDEKLFF
CDR3 DNA: TGCGCCAGCAGCACCGGACTGTCGGGACAGAAGGATGAAAAACTGTTTTTT

V gene: TRBV19
clone size: -
D gene: TRBD1
J gene: TRBJ1-3
CDR3 protein: CASTLRDSWKDTIYF
CDR3 DNA: TGTGCCAGTACCCTCCGGGACAGCTGGAAGGACACCATATATTTT

V gene: TRBV19
clone size: -
D gene: TRBD2
J gene: TRBJ2-7
CDR3 protein: CASSMGAGYEQYF
CDR3 DNA: TGTGCCAGTAGTATGGGAGCGGGGTACGAGCAGTACTTC

V gene: TRBV6-5
clone size: -
D gene: -
J gene: TRBJ2-7
CDR3 protein: CANSPGLLSYEQYF
CDR3 DNA: TGTGCCAACAGTCCCGGACTGCTGTCCTACGAGCAGTACTTC

V gene: TRBV6-5
clone size: -
D gene: TRBD2
J gene: TRBJ2-1
CDR3 protein: CASSYSASGSNEQFF
CDR3 DNA: TGTGCCAGCAGTTACTCGGCTAGCGGGTCGAATGAGCAGTTCTTC

V gene: TRBV12-3/TRBV12-4
clone size: -
D gene: -
J gene: TRBJ1-1
CDR3 protein: CASSLRGAGPTEAFF
CDR3 DNA: TGTGCCAGCAGTTTAAGGGGGGCAGGTCCTACCGAAGCTTTCTTT